This TCR beta chain was identified during a study of Ad26.COV2.S vaccination and SARS-CoV-2 variants. Measured with immunoSEQ multiplex PCR; TCRdb has only the in-frame clones, and not every one. The sample lists approximately 300,000 clones, roughly 80% occurring once. The sample's treatment: some 20 received Ad26.COV2.S at low or high dose, single or two shots; roughly five received placebo; per-sample allocation not given. Samples analyzed were those drawn on day 63 after the first vaccine or placebo injection. Per the germline V gene, CDR1 is SNHLY and CDR2 is FYNNEI. The CDR3 contains 15 residues. V lost 8 bases, J lost 4 bases, and 17 bases lay in between.

The chain has TRBV2 and TRBJ2-2; TRBD1 might be the D (5 bases). The sample in question was peripheral blood, obtained in a trial of Ad26.COV2.S vaccine versus placebo. The TCR comes from a person aged 18-60 years who received the Ad26.COV2.S COVID-19 vaccine or a placebo. CDR3 in DNA: TGTGCCAGCCTCGAGTCAGGGCGCGGCACCGGGGAGCTGTTTTTT. Its protein is CASLESGRGTGELFF.